This is a list of T cell receptor beta chains from one sample in a study of blood T cell repertoires in COVID-19. TCRdb keeps only in-frame clones here, not all; method: immunoSEQ multiplex PCR. The top ten clones hold 3.5% to 4% of a sample with roughly 230,000 clones, roughly 89% of them seen once. The sequenced sample consisted of PBMCs or T cells enriched from blood (not recorded which). Receptors originate from a woman aged 25 to 39 with acute COVID-19. The CDR3 runs from the conserved cysteine through the conserved F or W. A D gene is named only where the DNA matches it firmly. Not all rows give a size; the values are once, few, many and, for expanded clones, a class.

len	v_gene	j_gene	abundance	d_gene	CDR3aa	CDR3nt
13	TRBV9	TRBJ1-2	-	-	CASSAPGNYGYTF	TGTGCCAGCAGCGCGCCGGGGAACTATGGCTACACCTTC
14	TRBV18	TRBJ2-5	-	TRBD2	CASRISSGGETQYF	TGTGCCAGCCGGATCAGTAGCGGGGGTGAGACCCAGTACTTC
15	TRBV7-2	TRBJ1-2	-	-	CASSLQWGANYGYTF	TGTGCCAGCAGCTTACAATGGGGAGCTAACTATGGCTACACCTTC
14	TRBV6-5	TRBJ2-7	-	TRBD1	CASSHPGTAYEQYF	TGTGCCAGCAGTCATCCCGGGACAGCCTACGAGCAGTACTTC
14	TRBV18	TRBJ1-4	-	TRBD1	CASSPRTGGEKLFF	TGTGCCAGCTCACCTAGGACAGGGGGCGAAAAACTGTTTTTT
18	TRBV10-3	TRBJ1-4	-	TRBD1	CAISESGQGALTNEKLFF	TGTGCCATCAGTGAGTCGGGACAGGGGGCATTGACTAATGAAAAACTGTTTTTT
17	TRBV13	TRBJ2-3	-	-	CASSLGGRTAITDTQYF	TGTGCCAGCAGCTTAGGAGGCCGGACAGCCATCACAGATACGCAGTATTTT
18	TRBV30	TRBJ1-5	-	TRBD1	CAWSAPPRGGSSNQPQHF	TGTGCCTGGAGTGCGCCCCCACGAGGGGGCTCGAGCAATCAGCCCCAGCATTTT
12	TRBV5-4	TRBJ2-3	-	TRBD1	CASTTDRGQKYF	TGTGCCAGCACCACAGACAGGGGGCAAAAGTATTTT
12	TRBV29-1	TRBJ2-7	-	-	CSEEGQTYEQYF	TGCAGCGAGGAGGGACAGACTTACGAGCAGTACTTC
14	TRBV7-2	TRBJ1-4	few	TRBD1	CASSLDRGSEKLFF	TGTGCCAGCAGTCTGGACAGGGGAAGTGAAAAACTGTTTTTT
14	TRBV10-3	TRBJ1-1	-	-	CAIRDRSSHTEAFF	TGTGCCATCAGGGACAGAAGTAGTCACACTGAAGCTTTCTTT
15	TRBV6-4	TRBJ2-3	-	-	CASRHTGEVTDTQYF	TGTGCCAGCAGGCACACAGGGGAGGTCACAGATACGCAGTATTTT
14	TRBV18	TRBJ2-5	-	TRBD1	CASSHRQGQETQYF	TGTGCCAGCTCACACCGACAGGGGCAAGAGACCCAGTACTTC
13	TRBV11-2	TRBJ2-2	once	-	CASSLTRTGELFF	TGTGCCAGCAGCTTAACTCGGACCGGGGAGCTGTTTTTT
12	TRBV6-5	TRBJ1-2	-	-	CASSYDRGGYTF	TGTGCCAGCAGTTACGATAGGGGTGGCTACACCTTC
15	TRBV30	TRBJ1-1	once	TRBD1	CAWKWADRGNTEAFF	TGTGCCTGGAAATGGGCGGACAGGGGGAACACTGAAGCTTTCTTT
16	TRBV15	TRBJ1-3	-	-	CATSRDQDLSGNTIYF	TGTGCCACCAGCAGAGATCAGGATCTCTCTGGAAACACCATATATTTT
13	TRBV3-1/TRBV3-2	TRBJ1-6	-	-	CASSRRANPLLHF	TGTGCCAGCAGCCGACGAGCGAATCCCCTCCTCCACTTT
13	TRBV11-3	TRBJ2-5	-	TRBD2	CASSLEAGEAQYF	TGTGCCAGCAGCTTAGAGGCGGGGGAGGCCCAGTACTTC
16	TRBV19	TRBJ1-1	once	TRBD1	CASIRTGTIRNTEAFF	TGTGCCAGTATTAGGACAGGAACAATAAGGAACACTGAAGCTTTCTTT
16	TRBV7-9	TRBJ2-1	once	TRBD1	CASSLRQGADYNEQFF	TGTGCCAGCAGCTTACGACAGGGGGCGGACTACAATGAGCAGTTCTTC
12	TRBV10-3	TRBJ1-2	-	-	CAISGEGPAHTF	TGTGCCATCAGTGGGGAGGGCCCCGCTCACACCTTC
15	TRBV27	TRBJ2-4	-	-	CASSLSSTGLDIQYF	TGTGCCAGCAGTTTAAGTAGCACCGGACTTGACATTCAGTACTTC
16	TRBV7-2	TRBJ2-1	-	-	CASSLVIWGPGNEQFF	TGTGCCAGCAGCTTAGTCATTTGGGGGCCCGGCAATGAGCAGTTCTTC
14	TRBV6-2/TRBV6-3	TRBJ2-1	-	TRBD2	CASSGLAGVPTQFF	TGTGCCAGCAGTGGACTAGCGGGGGTCCCTACGCAGTTCTTC
14	TRBV7-9	TRBJ1-2	-	TRBD1	CASSLQGYDYGYTF	TGTGCCAGCAGTTTACAGGGGTACGACTATGGCTACACCTTC
14	TRBV14	TRBJ1-6	-	-	CASSQALQGSPLHF	TGTGCCAGCAGCCAAGCACTCCAGGGTTCACCCCTCCACTTT
15	TRBV2	TRBJ2-5	-	TRBD1	CASSWTGGSQETQYF	TGTGCCAGCAGTTGGACAGGGGGCTCCCAAGAGACCCAGTACTTC
15	TRBV6-5	TRBJ2-2	-	TRBD2	CASGGELQNTGELFF	TGTGCCAGCGGGGGGGAACTACAAAACACCGGGGAGCTGTTTTTT
15	TRBV27	TRBJ2-2	-	-	CASSLSGLNTGELFF	TGTGCCAGCAGTTTATCAGGACTAAACACCGGGGAGCTGTTTTTT
19	TRBV7-2	TRBJ2-2	-	TRBD2	CASSPSPGPSGSNTGELFF	TGTGCCAGCAGCCCGTCCCCGGGCCCTAGCGGGTCGAACACCGGGGAGCTGTTTTTT
17	TRBV11-3	TRBJ2-5	-	TRBD2	CASSTRTSGGAKETQYF	TGTGCCAGCAGCACCCGGACTAGCGGGGGGGCGAAAGAGACCCAGTACTTC
12	TRBV7-2	TRBJ1-5	-	-	CASSFVYQPQHF	TGTGCCAGCAGCTTCGTATATCAGCCCCAGCATTTT
15	TRBV5-1	TRBJ1-6	-	TRBD1	CASSLAGGGNSPLHF	TGCGCCAGCAGCTTGGCAGGGGGCGGCAATTCACCCCTCCACTTT
15	TRBV5-1	TRBJ1-2	-	-	CASSLELLGNYGYTF	TGCGCCAGCAGCTTGGAACTACTCGGGAACTATGGCTACACCTTC
14	TRBV27	TRBJ1-5	-	-	CASSLLAGNQPQHF	TGTGCCAGCAGTTTACTCGCGGGCAATCAGCCCCAGCATTTT
19	TRBV12-5	TRBJ2-2	-	TRBD1	CASGPGKGLDRGVDGELFF	TGTGCTAGTGGTCCCGGCAAGGGGTTGGACAGGGGAGTGGACGGGGAGCTGTTTTTT
13	TRBV7-9	TRBJ1-1	-	-	CANSGQYNTEAFF	TGTGCGAACAGTGGTCAGTATAACACTGAAGCTTTCTTT
13	TRBV24-1	TRBJ1-4	-	-	CATSDRENEKLFF	TGTGCCACCAGTGACAGGGAAAATGAAAAACTGTTTTTT
15	TRBV5-1	TRBJ2-3	-	TRBD1	CASSFPTGGTDTQYF	TGCGCCAGCAGCTTTCCGACAGGGGGCACAGATACGCAGTATTTT
14	TRBV10-3	TRBJ2-1	-	TRBD2	CAIGQRGAPDEQFF	TGTGCCATCGGTCAGCGGGGGGCCCCGGATGAGCAGTTCTTC
13	TRBV10-3	TRBJ1-5	few	-	CAISELREQPQHF	TGTGCCATCAGTGAGTTGAGGGAACAGCCCCAGCATTTT
15	TRBV5-1	TRBJ2-2	-	-	CASSLVRLPSGELFF	TGCGCCAGCAGCTTGGTTAGACTCCCGTCCGGGGAGCTGTTTTTT
15	TRBV7-3	TRBJ2-1	-	TRBD2	CASSLSGGPYNEQFF	TGTGCCAGCAGCTTAAGCGGGGGACCATACAATGAGCAGTTCTTC
15	TRBV28	TRBJ2-1	-	-	CASSLAGFSYNEQFF	TGTGCCAGCAGTTTGGCGGGGTTCTCCTACAATGAGCAGTTCTTC
14	TRBV19	TRBJ1-2	-	TRBD1	CASSPGQGSIGYTF	TGTGCCAGTAGTCCGGGACAGGGTTCGATTGGCTACACCTTC
14	TRBV6-5	TRBJ2-3	-	-	CASRLDRWADTQYF	TGTGCCAGCAGACTAGACCGCTGGGCAGATACGCAGTATTTT
13	TRBV7-9	TRBJ1-1	-	TRBD1	CASSPGDSTKPFF	TGTGCCAGCAGCCCTGGGGACAGCACCAAGCCTTTCTTT
15	TRBV25-1	TRBJ2-5	once	-	CASSEWQGNVETQYF	TGTGCCAGCAGTGAATGGCAGGGGAATGTAGAGACCCAGTACTTC
16	TRBV6-5	TRBJ1-3	-	TRBD1	CASSYRQGALGNTIYF	TGTGCCAGCAGTTATAGACAGGGGGCACTCGGAAACACCATATATTTT
13	TRBV30	TRBJ1-5	-	TRBD1	CAWGFTGVGPQHF	TGTGCCTGGGGGTTTACAGGGGTGGGGCCCCAGCATTTT
16	TRBV7-2	TRBJ2-2	-	-	CASSLRAGAYTGELFF	TGTGCCAGCAGCTTACGGGCAGGGGCGTACACCGGGGAGCTGTTTTTT